A selection of T cell receptor beta chains follows, all from one sample in a study of T cells in Graves' hyperthyroidism and ophthalmopathy. From the multiplex PCR reads, TCRdb called clonotypes with MiXCR, one entry per CDR3 protein. The sample contains some 490,000 distinct CDR3 sequences, 15% to 20% of which appear only once. The sample comprised blood. Receptors originate from a woman in her 30s with Graves' ophthalmopathy. Each CDR3 is given with its conserved first and last residue. The order of the fields is V gene, clone size, D gene, J gene, CDR3 protein, CDR3 DNA. A D gene is named only where the DNA matches it firmly. Where a row states a size, it is once, few, many or the class of an expanded clone; other rows omit it.

TRBV9	NA	TRBD1	TRBJ1-2	CASSVVPDRVYGYTF	TGTGCCAGCAGCGTAGTTCCGGACAGGGTTTATGGCTACACCTTC
TRBV6-1	few	TRBD2	TRBJ2-1	CASSEELAGQYNEQFF	TGTGCCAGCAGTGAAGAACTAGCGGGACAGTACAATGAGCAGTTCTTC
TRBV7-2	few	TRBD1	TRBJ1-5	CASSLGPGQGNQPQHF	TGTGCCAGCAGCTTAGGACCGGGACAGGGGAACCAGCCCCAGCATTTT
TRBV5-1	many	NA	TRBJ2-3	CASSFGQNTDTQYF	TGCGCCAGCAGCTTTGGACAGAACACAGATACGCAGTATTTT
TRBV10-3	few	TRBD2	TRBJ2-7	CAISELASGRYEQYF	TGTGCCATCAGTGAGTTGGCTAGCGGGAGGTACGAGCAGTACTTC
TRBV25-1	NA	NA	TRBJ1-2	CASSLDTVNGYTF	TGTGCCAGCAGTCTCGACACAGTTAATGGCTACACCTTC
TRBV12-3/TRBV12-4	NA	TRBD2	TRBJ2-1	CASSLSGLAGENEQFF	TGTGCCAGCAGTTTATCGGGACTAGCGGGAGAGAATGAGCAGTTCTTC
TRBV27	few	TRBD1	TRBJ2-7	CASSHGQVSSYEQYF	TGTGCCAGCAGTCACGGACAGGTCAGCTCCTACGAGCAGTACTTC
TRBV29-1	NA	NA	TRBJ2-7	CSVEEQYEQYF	TGCAGCGTTGAAGAACAGTACGAGCAGTACTTC
TRBV28	many	TRBD1	TRBJ1-5	CASSPGTGGSSNQPQHF	TGTGCCAGCAGTCCCGGGACAGGGGGGTCCAGCAATCAGCCCCAGCATTTT
TRBV12-3/TRBV12-4	NA	TRBD1	TRBJ1-1	CASSPDRGTEAFF	TGTGCCAGCAGTCCCGACAGGGGCACTGAAGCTTTCTTT
TRBV19	few	NA	TRBJ2-3	CASSITPGDTQYF	TGTGCCAGTAGTATAACCCCTGGAGATACGCAGTATTTT
TRBV7-2	many	NA	TRBJ2-5	CASSLGGGVQETQYF	TGTGCCAGCAGCTTAGGGGGCGGTGTCCAAGAGACCCAGTACTTC
TRBV5-1	many	NA	TRBJ2-1	CASSNSGNEQFF	TGCGCCAGCAGCAATAGCGGCAATGAGCAGTTCTTC
TRBV20-1	many	NA	TRBJ1-2	CSARESRGLGYTF	TGCAGTGCTAGAGAGTCCCGCGGGCTTGGCTACACCTTC
TRBV5-1	many	TRBD1	TRBJ2-3	CASSARRTGEATDTQYF	TGCGCCAGCAGCGCCAGAAGGACAGGGGAAGCGACAGATACGCAGTATTTT
TRBV20-1	few	TRBD2	TRBJ2-7	CSAPTGTSLNEQYF	TGCAGTGCCCCAACTGGGACTAGCCTCAACGAGCAGTACTTC
TRBV4-3	many	NA	TRBJ2-3	CASSQEFGVTDTQYF	TGCGCCAGCAGCCAAGAATTCGGGGTCACAGATACGCAGTATTTT
TRBV9	few	NA	TRBJ1-1	CASSSEGTEAFF	TGTGCCAGCAGCTCAGAAGGCACTGAAGCTTTCTTT
TRBV29-1	many	NA	TRBJ1-1	CSGVRDLDTEAFF	TGCAGCGGCGTACGGGATTTGGACACTGAAGCTTTCTTT
TRBV20-1	many	TRBD2	TRBJ2-5	CSAGRAGEETQYF	TGCAGTGCTGGCAGGGCGGGAGAGGAGACCCAGTACTTC
TRBV7-2	few	NA	TRBJ1-6	CASSGGFYNSPLHF	TGTGCCAGCAGCGGGGGGTTCTATAATTCACCCCTCCACTTT
TRBV5-1	few	NA	TRBJ2-5	CASSLAGAGIYETQYF	TGCGCCAGCAGCTTGGCCGGGGCAGGGATTTATGAGACCCAGTACTTC
TRBV12-3/TRBV12-4	many	NA	TRBJ1-6	CASSLAGGNSPLHF	TGTGCCAGCAGTTTAGCCGGGGGCAATTCACCCCTCCACTTT
TRBV7-2	NA	NA	TRBJ1-5	CASSLGQGPQPQHF	TGTGCCAGCAGCTTAGGTCAGGGGCCCCAGCCCCAGCATTTT
TRBV7-2	many	NA	TRBJ2-5	CASSLLTAETQYF	TGTGCCAGCAGCTTATTAACCGCGGAGACCCAGTACTTC
TRBV7-2	many	NA	TRBJ1-4	CASSPIRAQTEKLFF	TGTGCCAGCAGCCCGATCCGGGCCCAGACTGAAAAACTGTTTTTT
TRBV27	many	TRBD2	TRBJ2-2	CASSSQGLAGGNTGELFF	TGTGCCAGCAGTTCCCAGGGACTAGCGGGAGGGAACACCGGGGAGCTGTTTTTT
TRBV5-6	many	NA	TRBJ1-4	CASGLQSTNEKLFF	TGTGCCAGCGGACTGCAGTCAACTAATGAAAAACTGTTTTTT
TRBV3-1	few	NA	TRBJ1-4	CASSQDPGTTNEKLFF	TGTGCCAGCAGCCAAGACCCGGGGACAACTAATGAAAAACTGTTTTTT
TRBV28	many	NA	TRBJ1-6	CASSRQYNSPLHF	TGTGCCAGCAGTCGACAGTATAATTCACCCCTCCACTTT
TRBV19	NA	NA	TRBJ1-4	CASSMSSGTFEKLFF	TGTGCCAGTAGTATGTCCTCCGGGACATTCGAAAAACTGTTTTTT
TRBV11-2	NA	TRBD2	TRBJ2-1	CASSLKSLAGANEQFF	TGTGCCAGCAGCTTAAAGTCCCTAGCGGGAGCCAATGAGCAGTTCTTC
TRBV6-2/TRBV6-3	many	TRBD1	TRBJ1-1	CASSSGQGITEAFF	TGTGCCAGCAGTTCGGGACAGGGCATCACTGAAGCTTTCTTT
TRBV3-1	many	NA	TRBJ2-5	CASSQETQYF	TGTGCCAGCAGCCAAGAGACCCAGTACTTC
TRBV29-1	NA	NA	TRBJ1-1	CSVGGAGELTTEAFF	TGCAGCGTTGGGGGGGCCGGTGAGCTAACCACTGAAGCTTTCTTT
TRBV27	NA	NA	TRBJ1-2	CASSLSPANYGYTF	TGTGCCAGCAGTTTATCCCCAGCTAACTATGGCTACACCTTC
TRBV7-8	many	TRBD2	TRBJ2-3	CASSFPDSGSASDTQYF	TGTGCCAGCAGCTTTCCCGATAGCGGGAGTGCCTCAGATACGCAGTATTTT
TRBV28	many	TRBD2	TRBJ2-1	CASSPATSGGPLSSYNEQFF	TGTGCCAGCAGTCCCGCGACTAGCGGGGGGCCCCTAAGCTCCTACAATGAGCAGTTCTTC
TRBV7-2	many	NA	TRBJ2-3	CASSLSSTGHGGTRADTQYF	TGTGCCAGCAGCTTAAGCTCGACTGGGCATGGGGGGACTCGCGCAGATACGCAGTATTTT
TRBV24-1	few	TRBD1	TRBJ2-1	CATSNWGTGGYEQFF	TGTGCCACCAGTAATTGGGGCACAGGGGGTTATGAGCAGTTCTTC
TRBV20-1	NA	NA	TRBJ2-7	CSAPMFRRGKYEQYF	TGCAGTGCCCCTATGTTCCGCAGGGGTAAATACGAGCAGTACTTC
TRBV6-1	many	TRBD1	TRBJ2-1	CASCRDRNRNEQFF	TGTGCCAGCTGTAGGGACAGGAATAGGAATGAGCAGTTCTTC
TRBV6-2/TRBV6-3	NA	NA	TRBJ1-3	CAISWTSRGSGNTIYF	TGTGCCATCAGTTGGACGAGCAGGGGTTCTGGAAACACCATATATTTT
TRBV5-4	few	NA	TRBJ2-3	CASSSRQTDTQYF	TGTGCCAGCAGCTCCCGACAGACAGATACGCAGTATTTT
TRBV29-1	many	TRBD1	TRBJ1-5	CSVGKDREDQPQHF	TGCAGCGTTGGGAAGGACAGGGAGGATCAGCCCCAGCATTTT
TRBV2	few	NA	TRBJ2-6	CASSILGANVLTF	TGTGCCAGCAGTATCCTTGGGGCCAACGTCCTGACTTTC
TRBV9	many	TRBD2	TRBJ2-7	CASSFEPGLGYEQYF	TGTGCCAGCAGTTTTGAACCGGGACTAGGGTACGAGCAGTACTTC